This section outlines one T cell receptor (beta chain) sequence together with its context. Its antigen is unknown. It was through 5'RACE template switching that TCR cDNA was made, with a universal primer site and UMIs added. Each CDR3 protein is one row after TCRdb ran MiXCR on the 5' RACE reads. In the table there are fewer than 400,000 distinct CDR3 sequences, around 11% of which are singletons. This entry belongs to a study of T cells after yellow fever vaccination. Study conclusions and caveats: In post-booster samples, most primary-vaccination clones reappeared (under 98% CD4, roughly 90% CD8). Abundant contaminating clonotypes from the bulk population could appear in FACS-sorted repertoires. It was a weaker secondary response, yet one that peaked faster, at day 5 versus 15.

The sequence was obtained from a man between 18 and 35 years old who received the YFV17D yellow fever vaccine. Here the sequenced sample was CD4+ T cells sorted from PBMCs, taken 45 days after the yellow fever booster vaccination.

The CDR3 coding sequence is TGCGCCAGCAGTCCCTCGGGGCTGGACATTCAGTACTTC. It encodes CASSPSGLDIQYF. This chain connects TRBV5-1 to TRBJ2-4; D may match TRBD1 or TRBD2 (5 bases each). Trimming removed 5 bases at V and 8 bases at J, with 14 bases between. Germline-derived CDR1 and CDR2 are SGHRS and YFSETQ. CDR3 length: 13 amino acids.